This T cell receptor (beta chain) appears in the sequencing data of a study of cytomegalovirus exposure and HLA in healthy donors. Study-level points and caveats: Trimming of TCR beta V- and J-genes showed a link, identified in a later analysis, to a missense DCLRE1C variant. A later analysis found TCR association rates differed by HLA locus, highest for DRB1 and lowest for HLA-C.

The CDR3 is made up of 14 amino acids. CDR1 and CDR2 from the germline V gene are SGHAT and FQNNGV. V lost 4 bases, J lost 2 bases, and 4 bases stayed unmatched. About this clone itself: Its cognate antigen is unknown.

Primers included in the PCR were 60 Vbeta and 13 Jbeta primers. Authors' analysis steps: A later analysis counted 80 million or so unique TCR beta chains, some 11 million shared. Assay used: immunoSEQ multiplex PCR; TCRdb lists only in-frame clones, some missing. The DNA gave D and trimming, while V, J and clone size come from that table. This table has fewer than 200,000 clones, over 65% appearing once. This receptor was taken from a female donor in good health and CMV-seronegative. The chain joins TRBV11-2 to TRBJ1-2; 7 bases are a match to TRBD1. Sequencing was done on a sample of PBMCs. The CDR3 DNA reads as TGTGCCAGCAGCTGGGGACAGTCGAACTATGGCTACACCTTC. Its translation: CASSWGQSNYGYTF.